This TCR beta chain was recorded in a study of CD8 T cells in ankylosing spondylitis. This clonotype was detected many times. The antigen remains undetermined. The study, taken as a whole, reports: Disease-associated clones were reportedly significantly overrepresented in matched ankylosing spondylitis synovial fluid. Characteristic of ankylosing spondylitis blood, it appeared, was a TCR beta motif comprising several highly homologous variants.

MiXCR, applied by TCRdb to the 5' RACE reads, yields one record per CDR3 protein. The data show 500,000 or so distinct CDR3 sequences, about 5.4% seen once. The CDR3 sequence is 17 residues long. V shed 3 bases, J shed 4 bases, and the junction held 11 bases outside the gene matches. The germline V gene has CDR1 MDHEN and CDR2 SYDVKM. The specimen was blood, either unsorted or a sorted T cell fraction (not recorded which). The source of this sequence is a male donor with ankylosing spondylitis. The chain joins TRBV28 to TRBJ2-3; 9 bases match TRBD2. The CDR3 here is CASSFSTISGSSDTQYF. The CDR3 DNA reads TGTGCCAGCAGTTTTTCCACTATTAGCGGGAGCTCAGATACGCAGTATTTT.